The 24 T cell receptor beta chains given below trace back to one sample, sequenced in a study of CD8+CD57+ T cells in acquired aplastic anemia. Researchers used genomic DNA as the template to profile TCR beta VDJ and CDR3. TCRdb reprocessed the reads with MiXCR, giving one entry per CDR3 protein. The data hold around 150,000 distinct CDR3 sequences, with about 70% observed a single time. Individuals selected for sequencing had exhibited CD8+CD57+ cell expansion on flow cytometry. Specimen: sorted CD4+, CD8+, or CD8+CD57+ T cells (not recorded which) from PBMCs. The origin of the receptors is a human donor with aplastic anemia.

The CDR3 spells CASGHGDPSYF. CDR3 in DNA: TGTGCCAGCGGCCATGGGGACCCCTCGTACTTC. V usage is TRBV7-6 and J usage is TRBJ2-5, with D perhaps assigned TRBD1 or TRBD2 (5 bases each). The CDR3 is 11 amino acids. V was cut by 8 bases and J by 13 bases, with 17 bases left in between. Per germline, CDR1 SGHVS and CDR2 FNYEAQ.

This clonotype has only a few counts. The chain uses TRBV19 and TRBJ2-3, with TRBD2 matching over 12 bases. Germline V gene data show CDR1 as LNHDA and CDR2 as SQIVND (reference sequence). The CDR3 totals 15 residues. V gave up 7 bases and J gave up 6 bases; unmatched junction bases: 8. The CDR3 DNA sequence: TGTGCCAGTACCGGCCTAGCGGGGGGGGTGGATACGCAGTATTTT. It yields the protein CASTGLAGGVDTQYF.

This clonotype was seen only a few times. The V and J genes are TRBV15 and TRBJ1-2, with 8 bases fitting TRBD1. Losses at the gene ends were 3 bases for V and 2 bases for J; bases not matched to a gene: 2. Germline V lookup: CDR1 LNHNV, CDR2 YYDKDF (reference sequence). CDR3 size: 14 residues. CDR3 DNA: TGTGCCACCAGCAGGGACAGGGTGAACTATGGCTACACCTTC. Translated: CATSRDRVNYGYTF. Together with reference TRBV15 and TRBJ1-2, the CDR3 gives the full variable domain: DAMVIQNPRYQVTQFGKPVTLSCSQTLNHNVMYWYQQKSSQAPKLLFHYYDKDFNNEADTPDNFQSRRPNTSFCFLDIRSPGLGDTAMYLCATSRDRVNYGYTFGSGTRLTVV.

The chain links TRBV19 to TRBJ1-2; TRBD1 is a possible D gene (5 bases). The V and J ends lost 6 bases and 5 bases respectively, with 16 bases between them. CDR1 is LNHDA, CDR2 SQIVND, per germline (reference sequence). The CDR3 totals 14 residues. CDR3 DNA: TGTGCCAGTAGGGCTATAGACAGAGCGTATGGCTACACCTTC. This translates into CASRAIDRAYGYTF.

This chain links TRBV7-9 with TRBJ1-1, with 7 bases identical to TRBD1. The V and J ends lost 4 bases and 3 bases, in that order; junction bases with no gene match: 8. Germline V gene sequence: CDR1 SEHNR, CDR2 FQNEAQ (reference sequence). This CDR3 spans 15 amino acids. CDR3 in DNA: TGTGCCAGCAGCTCCACAAGGGGGCGGGACACTGAAGCTTTCTTT. Protein sequence: CASSSTRGRDTEAFF.

The chain couples TRBV7-9 to TRBJ1-4; D unclear. V was trimmed by 4 bases and J by 2 bases, leaving 11 bases between them. The CDR3 has 15 residues. Germline CDR1 is SEHNR and CDR2 is FQNEAQ (reference sequence). This CDR3 is CASSSWLGTNEKLFF. As DNA, the CDR3 is TGTGCCAGCAGCTCCTGGCTCGGGACTAATGAAAAACTGTTTTTT.

The J gene is TRBJ2-5, the V gene TRBV12-3 or TRBV12-4; D may be TRBD1 (6 bases). Trimming removed 6 bases from V and 5 bases from J, with 13 bases in between. CDR3 length equals 13 residues. CDR3 loop: CASSKDSWETQYF. The DNA of the CDR3 is TGTGCCAGCAGCAAGGACAGTTGGGAGACCCAGTACTTC.

This chain joins TRBV5-1 and TRBJ1-4; D unclear. This CDR3 spans 14 amino acids. The V and J ends lost 0 bases and 5 bases respectively, with 8 bases between them. Germline CDR1 is SGHRS and CDR2 is YFSETQ. CDR3 region: CASSLAGDNEKLFF. The CDR3 DNA sequence: TGCGCCAGCAGCTTGGCAGGCGACAATGAAAAACTGTTTTTT.

In this sample, this clonotype turned up once. A read error may account for a junction end that differs from germline. This chain connects TRBV19 to TRBJ2-1, with 13 bases lining up with TRBD2. The CDR3 is 15 residues long. Germline CDR1 LNHDA, CDR2 SQIVND (reference sequence). The CDR3 nucleotides read TGTGCCGGTAGACTAGCGGGGGGCTTCTACAATGAGCAGTTCTTC. This encodes CAGRLAGGFYNEQFF. The full variable domain, completed using reference TRBV19 and TRBJ2-1, is DGGITQSPKYLFRKEGQNVTLSCEQNLNHDAMYWYRQDPGQGLRLIYYSQIVNDFQKGDIAEGYSVSREKKESFPLTVTSAQKNPTAFYLCAGRLAGGFYNEQFFGPGTRLTVL.

The sample holds a few counts of this clonotype. This chain uses TRBV10-3 with TRBJ1-2; D call uncertain. CDR1 and CDR2 from the germline V gene are ENHRY and SYGVKD. The V gene lost 7 bases and the J gene lost 5 bases, with 26 bases spanning the gap. There are 17 residues in the CDR3. The CDR3 region is CAINDWLPVVREYGYTF. CDR3 DNA: TGTGCCATCAACGATTGGCTGCCGGTAGTCCGAGAATATGGCTACACCTTC.

The rearrangement links TRBV5-1 to TRBJ2-7, with 12 bases lining up with TRBD2. The CDR3 sequence is 15 residues long. Germline CDR1 reads SGHRS; CDR2 reads YFSETQ. V shed 3 bases and J 2 bases; nucleotides not matched to a gene: 3. CDR3 amino acids: CASSYRLAGAYEQYF. In DNA, the CDR3 is TGCGCCAGCAGCTACAGACTAGCGGGAGCCTACGAGCAGTACTTC.

The gene calls are TRBV7-9 and TRBJ2-1, with D perhaps matching TRBD1 or TRBD2 (5 bases each). The V end lost 7 bases, the J end lost 5 bases, and 21 bases lay between the germline ends. The germline gives CDR1 SEHNR, CDR2 FQNEAQ (reference sequence). The CDR3 sequence is 16 residues long. CDR3 loop: CASKFRGGNSHNEQFF. The CDR3, as DNA: TGTGCCAGCAAATTCCGTGGGGGAAATAGCCACAATGAGCAGTTCTTC.

The chain combines TRBV20-1 with TRBJ1-2; D might be TRBD1 (5 bases). CDR1 DFQATT and CDR2 SNEGSKA come from the germline V gene (reference sequence). The V gene lost 0 bases and the J gene lost 0 bases, with 11 bases spanning the gap. This CDR3 spans 15 amino acids. This CDR3 reads CSARDQLRANYGYTF. The DNA for the CDR3 is TGCAGTGCTAGAGATCAGCTCAGGGCTAACTATGGCTACACCTTC.

V and J are TRBV7-9 and TRBJ2-5; 7 nucleotides match TRBD1. The CDR3 has 13 amino acids. Germline CDR1 and CDR2: SEHNR and FQNEAQ (reference sequence). V lost 5 bases, J lost 0 bases, and 0 bases stayed unmatched. CDR3 residues: CASSTGDQETQYF. The CDR3 DNA reads as TGTGCCAGCAGCACAGGGGACCAAGAGACCCAGTACTTC. Using reference TRBV7-9 and TRBJ2-5 for the parts outside the CDR3, the full variable domain is DTGVSQNPRHKITKRGQNVTFRCDPISEHNRLYWYRQTLGQGPEFLTYFQNEAQLEKSRLLSDRFSAERPKGSFSTLEIQRTEQGDSAMYLCASSTGDQETQYFGPGTRLLVL.

The chain is built from TRBV7-9 and TRBJ2-3, with TRBD2 identical over 8 bases. The CDR3 consists of 15 residues. After removal of 3 bases from V and 5 bases from J, the junction contained 7 bases not matched to a gene. The V gene's germline CDR1 is SEHNR and CDR2 FQNEAQ (reference sequence). CDR3 loop: CASSFSGTGGDTQYF. The CDR3 region has the DNA TGTGCCAGCAGCTTTAGCGGGACCGGGGGAGATACGCAGTATTTT.

The V and J genes are TRBV27 and TRBJ2-3; no clear D gene. The CDR3 sequence is 13 residues long. Per the germline V gene, CDR1 is MNHEY and CDR2 is SMNVEV (reference sequence). The V end lost 6 bases, the J end lost 8 bases, and 15 bases lay between the germline ends. The CDR3 sequence: CASSSEPVGTQYF. The CDR3 bases are TGTGCCAGCAGCTCAGAACCGGTCGGTACGCAGTATTTT.

This chain joins TRBV7-8 and TRBJ2-5; D perhaps matches TRBD2 (8 bases). The germline V and J ends were trimmed by 2 bases and 5 bases, with 24 bases remaining between them. This CDR3 has 18 amino acids. Germline V gene sequence: CDR1 SGHVS, CDR2 FQNEAQ. CDR3 in amino acids: CASSLRGLAGITRETQYF. The CDR3 nucleotides read TGTGCCAGCAGCTTAAGGGGGCTAGCGGGTATCACCCGGGAGACCCAGTACTTC.

The chain couples TRBV2 to TRBJ1-5; D remains unclear. V was cut by 6 bases and J by 1 base, with 10 bases left in between. The CDR3 is 14 residues long. Germline CDR1 is SNHLY and CDR2 is FYNNEI. This CDR3 reads CASSPFGSNQPQHF. DNA of the CDR3: TGTGCCAGCAGCCCCTTCGGGAGCAATCAGCCCCAGCATTTT. The entire variable domain, with the rest obtained from reference TRBV2 and TRBJ1-5, is as follows: EPEVTQTPSHQVTQMGQEVILRCVPISNHLYFYWYRQILGQKVEFLVSFYNNEISEKSEIFDDQFSVERPDGSNFTLKIRSTKLEDSAMYFCASSPFGSNQPQHFGDGTRLSIL.

This clonotype was seen more than once but under ten times. V and J are TRBV10-3 and TRBJ1-3, with D unresolved. Germline assignment: CDR1 ENHRY and CDR2 SYGVKD. The CDR3 covers 14 residues. The germline V and J ends were trimmed by 7 bases and 2 bases, with 12 bases remaining between them. CDR3 in DNA: TGTGCCATCACCCGTAGACCGACTGGAAACACCATATATTTT. Protein product: CAITRRPTGNTIYF.

J is TRBJ2-7 and V is TRBV11-3; D might be TRBD2 (5 bases). The CDR3 covers 14 residues. V dropped 6 bases and J dropped 5 bases, with 17 bases sitting between them. The germline V gene encodes CDR1 SGHNT and CDR2 YENEEA. CDR3 nucleotide sequence: TGTGCCAGCAGTTACTCTCGAGGGAAGGACGAGCAGTACTTC. This sequence encodes CASSYSRGKDEQYF.

This chain uses TRBV2 with TRBJ2-7; tentatively, D is TRBD2 (6 bases). Germline CDR1 is SNHLY and CDR2 is FYNNEI. The CDR3 is made up of 16 amino acids. Trimming cost V 5 bases and J 1 base, with 18 bases left between them. This CDR3 is CASSLSTGDLSYEQYF. CDR3 coding DNA: TGTGCCAGCAGTTTATCGACCGGGGACTTGTCCTACGAGCAGTACTTC. Full variable domain (remainder filled in from reference TRBV2 and TRBJ2-7): EPEVTQTPSHQVTQMGQEVILRCVPISNHLYFYWYRQILGQKVEFLVSFYNNEISEKSEIFDDQFSVERPDGSNFTLKIRSTKLEDSAMYFCASSLSTGDLSYEQYFGPGTRLTVT.

This sequence joins TRBV7-9 and TRBJ2-7, with 9 bases lining up with TRBD1. V lost 8 bases, J lost 1 base, and 3 bases stayed unmatched. Germline V gene data show CDR1 as SEHNR and CDR2 as FQNEAQ (reference sequence). The length of the CDR3 is 13 residues. This CDR3 reads CASLGQGSYEQYF. As DNA, the CDR3 is TGTGCCAGCCTGGGACAGGGTTCCTACGAGCAGTACTTC.

This clonotype was seen once. The V call is TRBV20-1, the J call TRBJ1-2, with no clear D. Trimming removed 6 bases at V and 7 bases at J, with 18 bases between. This CDR3 is 13 amino acids long. Germline CDR1 reads DFQATT; CDR2 reads SNEGSKA (reference sequence). CDR3 loop: CSAPGKGSGGYTF. Here the CDR3 DNA reads TGCAGTGCCCCTGGCAAGGGATCGGGTGGCTACACCTTC.

This clonotype was detected once. The chain is built from TRBV20-1 and TRBJ2-1, with D possibly TRBD1 on 6 matching bases. Germline CDR1 is DFQATT and CDR2 is SNEGSKA (reference sequence). This CDR3 spans 14 amino acids. V dropped 6 bases and J dropped 5 bases, with 17 bases sitting between them. This chain's CDR3 is CSASSYRDNNEQFF. The CDR3 nucleotides are TGCAGTGCCAGCAGTTACCGGGACAACAATGAGCAGTTCTTC.